This T cell receptor beta chain was captured by sequencing in a study of T cell repertoires in cytomegalovirus infection. About the study: Matching HLA type, along with CMV infection, was indicated by public TCR beta signatures.

TCRdb recomputed calls from the reads with MiXCR, one row per CDR3 protein. The sample shows 200,000 to 300,000 distinct CDR3 sequences, roughly 10% of them seen only once. In regard to this clonotype: Its antigen remains unknown.

Study-level findings and limits: Summed frequency of shared TCR beta families picked out CMV carriers who also had the relevant HLA. CMV-specific TCR beta clonotypes restricted by HLA-C were the ones dominating the ex vivo response.

The CDR3 spans 14 residues. The ends were cut back, 4 bases at V and 5 bases at J, with 15 bases in the middle. Germline V gene lookup returns CDR1 SGHKS and CDR2 YYEKEE (reference sequence). The sequence was collected from a human donor in good health (CMV status not recorded). Some clones in this sample may be carry-over from other donors' samples. The material sequenced was PBMCs. This chain joins TRBV5-5 and TRBJ1-2; TRBD1 is a possible D gene (5 bases). The CDR3 nucleotides are TGTGCCAGCAGCCCGGACGGGGCGTTTTATGGCTACACCTTC. This encodes CASSPDGAFYGYTF.